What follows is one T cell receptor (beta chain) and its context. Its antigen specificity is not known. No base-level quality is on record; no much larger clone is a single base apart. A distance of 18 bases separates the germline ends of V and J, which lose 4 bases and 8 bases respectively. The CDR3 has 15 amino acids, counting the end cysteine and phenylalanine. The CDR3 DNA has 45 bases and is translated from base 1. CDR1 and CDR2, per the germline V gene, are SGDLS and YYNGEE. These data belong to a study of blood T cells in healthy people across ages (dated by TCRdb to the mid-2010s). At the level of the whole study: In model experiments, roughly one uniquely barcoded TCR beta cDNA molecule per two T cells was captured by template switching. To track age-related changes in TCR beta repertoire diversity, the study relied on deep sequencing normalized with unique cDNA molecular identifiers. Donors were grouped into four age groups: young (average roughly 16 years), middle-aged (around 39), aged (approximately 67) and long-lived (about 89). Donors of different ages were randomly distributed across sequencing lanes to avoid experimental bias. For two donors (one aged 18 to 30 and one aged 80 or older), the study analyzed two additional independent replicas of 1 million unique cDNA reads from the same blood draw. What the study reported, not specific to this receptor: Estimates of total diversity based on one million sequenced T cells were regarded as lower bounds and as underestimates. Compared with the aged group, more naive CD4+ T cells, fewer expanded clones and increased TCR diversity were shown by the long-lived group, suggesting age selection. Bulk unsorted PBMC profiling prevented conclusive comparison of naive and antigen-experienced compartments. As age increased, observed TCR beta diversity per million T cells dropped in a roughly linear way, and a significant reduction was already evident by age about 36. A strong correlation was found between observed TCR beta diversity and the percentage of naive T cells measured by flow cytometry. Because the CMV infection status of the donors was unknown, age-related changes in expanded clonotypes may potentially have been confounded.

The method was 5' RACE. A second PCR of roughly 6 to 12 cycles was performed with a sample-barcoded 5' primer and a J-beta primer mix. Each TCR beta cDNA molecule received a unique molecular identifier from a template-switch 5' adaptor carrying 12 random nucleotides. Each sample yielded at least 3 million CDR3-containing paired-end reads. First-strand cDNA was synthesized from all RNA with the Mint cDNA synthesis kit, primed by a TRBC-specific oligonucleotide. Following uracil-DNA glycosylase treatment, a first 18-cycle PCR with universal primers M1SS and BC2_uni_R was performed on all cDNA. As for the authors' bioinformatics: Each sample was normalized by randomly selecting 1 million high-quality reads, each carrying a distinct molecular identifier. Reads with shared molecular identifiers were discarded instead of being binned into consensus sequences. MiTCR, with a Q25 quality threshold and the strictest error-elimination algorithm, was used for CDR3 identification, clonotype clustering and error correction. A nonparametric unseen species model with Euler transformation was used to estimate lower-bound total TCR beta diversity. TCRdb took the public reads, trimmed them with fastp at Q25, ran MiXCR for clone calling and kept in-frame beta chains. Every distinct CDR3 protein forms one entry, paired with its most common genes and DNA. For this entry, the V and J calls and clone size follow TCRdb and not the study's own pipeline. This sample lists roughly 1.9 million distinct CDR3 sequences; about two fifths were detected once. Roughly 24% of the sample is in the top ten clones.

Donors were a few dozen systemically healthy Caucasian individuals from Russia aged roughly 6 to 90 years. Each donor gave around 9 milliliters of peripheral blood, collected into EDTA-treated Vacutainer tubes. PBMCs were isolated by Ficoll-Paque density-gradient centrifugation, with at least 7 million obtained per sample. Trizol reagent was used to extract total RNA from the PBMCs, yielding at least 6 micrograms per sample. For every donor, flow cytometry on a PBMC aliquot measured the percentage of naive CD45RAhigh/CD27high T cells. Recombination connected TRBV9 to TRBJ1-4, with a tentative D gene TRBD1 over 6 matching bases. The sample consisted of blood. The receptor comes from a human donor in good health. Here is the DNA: TGTGCCAGCAGCCGGACCGGGACAATTAGAGAAAAACTGTTTTTT. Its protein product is CASSRTGTIREKLFF.